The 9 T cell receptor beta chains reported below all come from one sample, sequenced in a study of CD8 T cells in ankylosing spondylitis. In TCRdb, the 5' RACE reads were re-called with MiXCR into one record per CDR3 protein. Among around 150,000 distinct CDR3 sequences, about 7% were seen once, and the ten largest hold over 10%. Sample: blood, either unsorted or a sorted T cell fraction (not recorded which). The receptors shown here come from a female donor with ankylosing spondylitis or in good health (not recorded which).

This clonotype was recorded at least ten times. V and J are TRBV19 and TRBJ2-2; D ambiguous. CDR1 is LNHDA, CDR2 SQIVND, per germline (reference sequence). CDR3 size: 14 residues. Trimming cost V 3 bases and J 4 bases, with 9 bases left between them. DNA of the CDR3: TGTGCCAGTAGTATGCAGGTCGGCACCGGGGAGCTGTTTTTT. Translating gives CASSMQVGTGELFF.

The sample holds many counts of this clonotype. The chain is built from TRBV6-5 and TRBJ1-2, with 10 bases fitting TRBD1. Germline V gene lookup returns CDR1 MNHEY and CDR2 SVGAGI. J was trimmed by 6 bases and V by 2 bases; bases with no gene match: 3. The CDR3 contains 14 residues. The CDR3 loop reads CASSYGDRGNGYTF. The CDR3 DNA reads TGTGCCAGCAGTTACGGGGACAGGGGAAATGGCTACACCTTC.

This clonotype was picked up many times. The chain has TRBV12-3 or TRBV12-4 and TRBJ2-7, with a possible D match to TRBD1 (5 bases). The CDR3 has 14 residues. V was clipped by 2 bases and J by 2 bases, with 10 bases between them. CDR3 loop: CASSLMQGTYEQYF. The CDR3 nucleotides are TGTGCCAGCAGTTTAATGCAGGGAACCTACGAGCAGTACTTC.

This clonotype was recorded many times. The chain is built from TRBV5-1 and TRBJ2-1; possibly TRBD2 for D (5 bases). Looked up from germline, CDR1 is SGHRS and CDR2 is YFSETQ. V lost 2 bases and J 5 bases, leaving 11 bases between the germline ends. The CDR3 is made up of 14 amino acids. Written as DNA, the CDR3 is TGCGCCAGCAGCTTTGAGGGTTCGAACAATGAGCAGTTCTTC. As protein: CASSFEGSNNEQFF.

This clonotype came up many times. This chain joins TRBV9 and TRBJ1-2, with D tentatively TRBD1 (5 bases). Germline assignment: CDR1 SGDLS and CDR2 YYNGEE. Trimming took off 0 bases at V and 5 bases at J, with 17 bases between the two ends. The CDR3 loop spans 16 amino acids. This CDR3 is CASSVDKTANLYGYTF. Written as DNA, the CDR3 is TGTGCCAGCAGCGTAGATAAGACAGCTAACTTATATGGCTACACCTTC.

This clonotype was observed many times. The CDR3 here is CSATESDTDTQYF. The CDR3 DNA reads as TGCAGTGCCACAGAATCGGACACAGATACGCAGTATTTT. The rearrangement links TRBV20-1 to TRBJ2-3; D is unresolved. Germline CDR1 DFQATT, CDR2 SNEGSKA (reference sequence). V shed 6 bases and J shed 2 bases, with 12 bases lying between them. The CDR3 is made up of 13 amino acids.

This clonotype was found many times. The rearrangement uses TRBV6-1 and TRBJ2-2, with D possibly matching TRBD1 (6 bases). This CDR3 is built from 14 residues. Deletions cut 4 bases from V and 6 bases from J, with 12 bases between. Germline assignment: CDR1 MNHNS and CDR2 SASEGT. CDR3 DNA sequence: TGTGCCAGCAGTGTTCACACAGGGCCCGGGGAGCTGTTTTTT. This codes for CASSVHTGPGELFF.

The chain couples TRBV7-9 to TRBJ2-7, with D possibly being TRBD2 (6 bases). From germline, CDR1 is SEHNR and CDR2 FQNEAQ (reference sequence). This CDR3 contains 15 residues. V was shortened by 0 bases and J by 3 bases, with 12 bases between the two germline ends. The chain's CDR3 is CASSLAETGVYEQYF. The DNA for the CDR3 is TGTGCCAGCAGCTTAGCCGAGACGGGGGTCTACGAGCAGTACTTC. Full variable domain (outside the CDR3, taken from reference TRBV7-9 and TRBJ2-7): DTGVSQNPRHKITKRGQNVTFRCDPISEHNRLYWYRQTLGQGPEFLTYFQNEAQLEKSRLLSDRFSAERPKGSFSTLEIQRTEQGDSAMYLCASSLAETGVYEQYFGPGTRLTVT.

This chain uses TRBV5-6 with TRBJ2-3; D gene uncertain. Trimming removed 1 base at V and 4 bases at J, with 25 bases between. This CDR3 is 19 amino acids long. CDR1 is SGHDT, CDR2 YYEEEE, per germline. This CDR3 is CASSLQVRARPVGADTQYF. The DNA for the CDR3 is TGTGCCAGCAGCTTGCAAGTACGGGCACGGCCCGTCGGAGCAGATACGCAGTATTTT.